These 10 T cell receptor beta chains share one sample of origin, sequenced in a study of cytomegalovirus exposure and HLA in healthy donors (dated 2017 in TCRdb). The method was the immunoSEQ multiplex PCR assay. For the multiplex PCR, a mixture combining 60 forward primers for TCR Vbeta segments and 13 reverse primers for TCR Jbeta segments was used. Not all clones reach the TCRdb copy of this immuneACCESS table, which keeps in-frame sequences only. Checked studies attribute under half of the gap to unresolved V genes and leave the rest unexplained. The sample table gives roughly 50,000 clones. About 2% of the sample comes from the top ten. Source material: PBMCs. The source of these receptors is a woman aged 40 to 50 in good health and CMV-seronegative.

This CDR3 is CASGGYPNEQYF. The CDR3 nucleotides are TGTGCCAGCGGGGGCTACCCCAACGAGCAGTACTTC. The J gene is TRBJ2-7, the V gene TRBV27, with D possibly matching TRBD1 (6 bases). The CDR3 sequence is 12 residues long. V shed 8 bases and J shed 5 bases, with 13 bases lying between them. The germline gives CDR1 MNHEY, CDR2 SMNVEV (reference sequence).

The chain has TRBV4-3 and TRBJ2-1, with 15 bases identical to TRBD2. Per germline, CDR1 LGHNA and CDR2 YSLEER. Trimming took 1 base from V and 3 from J; bases not matched to a gene: 1. CDR3 length: 17 amino acids. Here the CDR3 reads CASSQGTSGGDYNEQFF. The CDR3, as DNA: TGCGCCAGCAGCCAAGGGACTAGCGGGGGGGACTACAATGAGCAGTTCTTC.

V is TRBV29-1 and J is TRBJ1-5; TRBD1 matches 7 bases. With V trimmed by 6 bases and J by 7 bases, 9 bases remained unmatched. The germline CDR1 and CDR2 sequences are SQVTM and ANQGSEA. The CDR3 contains 13 residues. CDR3 loop: CSVKGQGDQPQHF. The CDR3 DNA follows: TGCAGCGTGAAGGGCCAGGGGGACCAGCCCCAGCATTTT.

The gene calls are TRBV12-5 and TRBJ1-2, with a possible D match to TRBD1 (5 bases). V lost 1 base and J 4 bases, leaving 7 bases between the germline ends. There are 13 residues in the CDR3. Per the germline V gene, CDR1 is LGHNT and CDR2 is FRNRAP. CDR3 bases: TGTGCTAGTGGTTTGGGACAGATCTATGGCTACACCTTC. It yields the protein CASGLGQIYGYTF.

This chain connects TRBV5-1 to TRBJ2-7; 8 bases are a match to TRBD2. This CDR3 is 15 amino acids long. V shed 4 bases, J shed 7 bases, and the junction held 13 bases outside the gene matches. Germline CDR1 is SGHRS and CDR2 is YFSETQ. This CDR3 reads CASSVGREGPKEQYF. The CDR3 region has the DNA TGCGCCAGCAGCGTCGGGAGGGAGGGCCCCAAGGAGCAGTACTTC.

The chain links TRBV7-2 to TRBJ2-7, with D possibly TRBD2 on 6 matching bases. This CDR3 has 14 residues. Germline lookup yields CDR1 SGHTA and CDR2 FQGNSA. V was pared by 0 bases and J by 7 bases, with 13 bases between. The CDR3 coding sequence is TGTGCCAGCAGCTTAGCTAGCGGTCTAGGTGAGCAGTACTTC. Its protein product is CASSLASGLGEQYF. The full variable domain, with the rest looked up from reference TRBV7-2 and TRBJ2-7, is GAGVSQSPSNKVTEKGKDVELRCDPISGHTALYWYRQSLGQGLEFLIYFQGNSAPDKSGLPSDRFSAERTGGSVSTLTIQRTQQEDSAVYLCASSLASGLGEQYFGPGTRLTVT.

V is TRBV11-3 and J is TRBJ2-3; no reliable D call. CDR3 size: 15 residues. With 1 base removed from V and 0 bases from J, the gap between germline ends came to 8 bases. Germline V gives CDR1 SGHNT, CDR2 YENEEA. DNA for the CDR3: TGTGCCAGCAGCTTAGGTCCCCCGAGCACAGATACGCAGTATTTT. Protein sequence: CASSLGPPSTDTQYF.

The V and J genes are TRBV7-2 and TRBJ1-1; unclear D gene. Germline V gene lookup returns CDR1 SGHTA and CDR2 FQGNSA. Deletions cut 2 bases from V and 1 base from J, with 8 bases between. CDR3 length: 14 amino acids. The CDR3 region has the DNA TGTGCCAGCAGCTTAAACGGGGAGAACACTGAAGCTTTCTTT. Translation gives CASSLNGENTEAFF.

V is TRBV19 and J is TRBJ1-2; D ambiguous. The CDR3 sequence is 14 residues long. Germline V gene data show CDR1 as LNHDA and CDR2 as SQIVND (reference sequence). V shed 2 bases and J shed 2 bases, with 9 bases lying between them. In DNA, the CDR3 is TGTGCCAGTAGTATACCCCCGGAGAACTATGGCTACACCTTC. The encoded protein is CASSIPPENYGYTF.

The chain employs TRBV28 and TRBJ2-3; 8 bases line up with TRBD2. Germline trimming cut 2 bases from V and 6 bases from J; bases unmatched to any gene: 4. The CDR3 has 14 residues. From germline, CDR1 is MDHEN and CDR2 SYDVKM. CDR3 bases: TGTGCCAGCAGTTTAGCGGGGGGACTGGATACGCAGTATTTT. This gives the protein CASSLAGGLDTQYF.